This passage covers 15 T cell receptor beta chains from one sample sequenced in a study of cytomegalovirus exposure and HLA in healthy donors. The study ran its PCR with 60 Vbeta and 13 Jbeta primers. This table comes from immunoSEQ multiplex PCR, and its TCRdb copy is limited to in-frame clones, with some not included. The top ten clones hold roughly 2% of a sample with 100,000 to 150,000 clones, approximately 80% of them seen once. Sequenced input: PBMCs. The origin of the receptors is a man between 18 and 35 years old in good health and CMV-seronegative.

The chain couples TRBV19 to TRBJ2-1, with D tentatively TRBD2 (7 bases). The CDR3 runs 15 residues. Germline CDR1 LNHDA, CDR2 SQIVND (reference sequence). Trimming cost V 2 bases and J 6 bases, with 14 bases left between them. CDR3 sequence: CASSISAGAPNEQFF. In DNA form, the CDR3 reads TGTGCCAGTAGTATATCGGCGGGGGCACCCAATGAGCAGTTCTTC.

The rearrangement joins TRBV28 to TRBJ1-5; D is perhaps TRBD1 (6 bases). The CDR3 has 18 amino acids. Germline V gene data show CDR1 as MDHEN and CDR2 as SYDVKM. The germline V and J ends were trimmed by 5 bases and 3 bases, with 23 bases remaining between them. CDR3 in amino acids: CASSPLSIRDRFNQPQHF. CDR3 coding DNA: TGTGCCAGCAGTCCCTTATCCATCAGAGACAGGTTCAATCAGCCCCAGCATTTT.

The V call is TRBV29-1, the J call TRBJ1-1; D is possibly TRBD1 (5 bases). CDR3 length: 12 amino acids. V was trimmed by 2 bases and J by 4 bases, leaving 8 bases between them. Germline V CDR1 and CDR2: SQVTM, ANQGSEA. The CDR3: CSVETGATEAFF. CDR3 DNA: TGCAGCGTTGAAACTGGGGCCACTGAAGCTTTCTTT. Full variable domain (missing parts from reference TRBV29-1 and TRBJ1-1): SAVISQKPSRDICQRGTSLTIQCQVDSQVTMMFWYRQQPGQSLTLIATANQGSEATYESGFVIDKFPISRPNLTFSTLTVSNMSPEDSSIYLCSVETGATEAFFGQGTRLTVV.

This sequence joins TRBV11-3 and TRBJ2-1; D might be TRBD2 (6 bases). The CDR3 loop spans 15 amino acids. Trimming took off 4 bases at V and 7 bases at J, with 17 bases between the two ends. Germline V CDR1 and CDR2: SGHNT, YENEEA. CDR3 sequence: CASSSRAQAGNEQFF. DNA for the CDR3: TGTGCCAGCAGCTCTAGGGCGCAGGCGGGGAATGAGCAGTTCTTC.

Only one count was recorded for this clone. The chain recombines TRBV7-3 with TRBJ2-1, with a weak D call TRBD2 (6 bases). From germline, CDR1 is SGHTA and CDR2 FQGTGA. This CDR3 comprises 13 residues. Deletions cut 6 bases from V and 7 bases from J, with 13 bases between. This chain's CDR3 is CASRGLSGNEQFF. CDR3 bases: TGTGCCAGCAGGGGGTTAAGCGGGAATGAGCAGTTCTTC. The variable domain in full, with the rest retrieved from reference TRBV7-3 and TRBJ2-1, is GAGVSQTPSNKVTEKGKYVELRCDPISGHTALYWYRQSLGQGPEFLIYFQGTGAADDSGLPNDRFFAVRPEGSVSTLKIQRTERGDSAVYLCASRGLSGNEQFFGPGTRLTVL.

In this sample, this clone turned up once. V usage is TRBV14 and J usage is TRBJ2-2; D gene unclear. The CDR3 contains 14 residues. The V end was cut by 4 bases, the J end by 1 base, with 7 bases between. CDR1 SGHDN and CDR2 FVKESK come from the germline V gene. The chain's CDR3 is CASSPSGNTGELFF. The CDR3 region has the DNA TGTGCCAGCAGCCCCTCAGGGAACACCGGGGAGCTGTTTTTT.

The rearrangement joins TRBV28 to TRBJ2-1; 9 bases line up with TRBD2. Germline trimming cut 4 bases from V and 4 bases from J; bases unmatched to any gene: 11. Germline V gene lookup returns CDR1 MDHEN and CDR2 SYDVKM. The CDR3 has 17 amino acids. CDR3 loop: CASSSPKASGKYNEQFF. CDR3 nucleotides: TGTGCCAGCAGTTCTCCTAAGGCTAGCGGGAAGTACAATGAGCAGTTCTTC.

The chain joins TRBV2 to TRBJ2-1, with D hard to call. V gave up 7 bases and J gave up 4 bases, with 8 bases separating them. CDR1 is SNHLY and CDR2 is FYNNEI in the germline V gene. CDR3 size: 12 residues. The CDR3 loop reads CASTYGYNEQFF. CDR3 bases: TGTGCCAGCACTTACGGTTACAATGAGCAGTTCTTC.

This clone has just one count. The chain joins TRBV7-9 to TRBJ2-1; the D is unclear. Per germline, CDR1 SEHNR and CDR2 FQNEAQ (reference sequence). CDR3 length: 16 amino acids. The germline V and J ends were trimmed by 3 bases and 0 bases, with 12 bases remaining between them. The CDR3 nucleotides are TGTGCCAGCAGCTTCGGGTCGTCCAGCTCCTACAATGAGCAGTTCTTC. Its protein is CASSFGSSSSYNEQFF.

V gene TRBV28 combines with J gene TRBJ2-3; D may be TRBD2 (5 bases). The CDR3 runs to 15 residues. V was shortened by 3 bases and J by 5 bases, with 15 bases between the two germline ends. Germline V gene sequence: CDR1 MDHEN, CDR2 SYDVKM. The CDR3 sequence is CASSLAGNSEDTQYF. DNA of the CDR3: TGTGCCAGCAGTTTGGCCGGGAACAGCGAAGATACGCAGTATTTT.

A few counts support this clone. In DNA form, the CDR3 reads TGTGCCAGCATAGTGGAGCTGTTTTTT. Translation gives CASIVELFF. The genes are TRBV21-1 and TRBJ2-2; the tabulated D call, TRBD2, remains unverified against the DNA. TRBV21-1 is a pseudogene locus. CDR3 size: 9 residues.

This rearrangement joins TRBV9 to TRBJ2-3, with TRBD2 matching over 9 bases. Germline V CDR1 and CDR2: SGDLS, YYNGEE. V lost 2 bases, J lost 3 bases, and 7 bases stayed unmatched. This CDR3 comprises 16 residues. The DNA for the CDR3 is TGTGCCAGCAGCGTTTCCTCTAGCGGGACTACAGATACGCAGTATTTT. This sequence encodes CASSVSSSGTTDTQYF.

The chain uses TRBV7-2 and TRBJ1-3; D is ambiguous. V was clipped by 6 bases and J by 0 bases, with 9 bases between them. The CDR3 has 14 amino acids. Germline V CDR1 and CDR2: SGHTA, FQGNSA. In nucleotides, the CDR3 is TGTGCCAGCAGTTACTACAACTCTGGAAACACCATATATTTT. It specifies CASSYYNSGNTIYF. Drawing the rest from reference TRBV7-2 and TRBJ1-3, the complete variable domain is GAGVSQSPSNKVTEKGKDVELRCDPISGHTALYWYRQSLGQGLEFLIYFQGNSAPDKSGLPSDRFSAERTGGSVSTLTIQRTQQEDSAVYLCASSYYNSGNTIYFGEGSWLTVV.

On this clone itself: An end of the junction does not agree with germline; a read error may underlie this. The V and J genes are TRBV20-1 and TRBJ2-7, with D possibly TRBD1 on 5 matching bases. This CDR3 is 11 amino acids long. The germline gives CDR1 DFQATT, CDR2 SNEGSKA (reference sequence). The CDR3 bases are TGCAGTGCTAAGAAGGGGTCCGAGCGGTACTTC. Translated: CSAKKGSERYF.

This chain connects TRBV11-2 to TRBJ1-2; a possible D gene is TRBD1 (5 bases). There are 13 residues in the CDR3. Per germline, CDR1 SGHAT and CDR2 FQNNGV. V lost 3 bases and J lost 8, with 13 bases in between. The CDR3 loop reads CASSLALQGGYTF. As DNA, the CDR3 is TGTGCCAGCAGCTTGGCCCTCCAGGGCGGCTACACCTTC.